These 8 T cell receptor beta chains originate from one sample sequenced in a study of blood T cell repertoires in COVID-19. Generated by immunoSEQ multiplex PCR, the TCRdb table keeps only in-frame clones and is missing some. The sample lists 250,000 to 350,000 clones; around 90% were seen once. The material sequenced was peripheral blood. The receptors stem from a woman in her thirties or forties who had recovered from COVID-19.

The table lists this clone with a count of one. This chain connects TRBV7-3 to TRBJ2-1; 7 bases fit TRBD2. Germline V lookup: CDR1 SGHTA, CDR2 FQGTGA. V lost 2 bases, J lost 14 bases, and 6 bases stayed unmatched. CDR3 length: 12 residues. The CDR3: CASSLEGRAEFF. DNA for the CDR3: TGTGCCAGCAGCTTAGAAGGGAGGGCAGAGTTCTTC. Based on the CDR3 plus reference TRBV7-3 and TRBJ2-1, the full variable domain is GAGVSQTPSNKVTEKGKYVELRCDPISGHTALYWYRQSLGQGPEFLIYFQGTGAADDSGLPNDRFFAVRPEGSVSTLKIQRTERGDSAVYLCASSLEGRAEFFGPGTRLTVL.

This clone was detected a few times. This chain connects TRBV3-1 (or the pseudogene TRBV3-2) to TRBJ2-2, with 8 bases aligning to TRBD2. This CDR3 region has 16 residues. Trimming took 4 bases from V and 7 from J; bases not matched to a gene: 11. The germline CDR1 and CDR2 sequences are LGHDT and YNNKEL (reference sequence). The CDR3 here is CASSLSGSGKNGELFF. The CDR3 coding sequence is TGTGCCAGCAGCCTCTCTGGTAGCGGGAAGAACGGGGAGCTGTTTTTT.

The chain links TRBV7-2 to TRBJ1-3; D gene ambiguous. Trimming shortened V by 10 bases and J by 2 bases, and 9 bases separated the two germline ends. This CDR3 spans 12 amino acids. Germline V gene lookup returns CDR1 SGHTA and CDR2 FQGNSA. The CDR3 loop reads CATELAGNTIYF. The CDR3 DNA reads as TGTGCCACCGAACTGGCTGGAAACACCATATATTTT.

This clone was seen a handful of times. This sequence joins TRBV15 and TRBJ2-2, with D perhaps matching TRBD2 (6 bases). The V gene's germline CDR1 is LNHNV and CDR2 YYDKDF (reference sequence). Deletions cut 0 bases from V and 5 bases from J, with 16 bases between. The CDR3 spans 17 residues. The CDR3: CATSRDLIGAGTGELFF. DNA for the CDR3: TGTGCCACCAGCAGAGATCTGATAGGGGCGGGGACCGGGGAGCTGTTTTTT.

This chain joins TRBV11-3 and TRBJ2-7, with 8 bases fitting TRBD2. V shed 1 base, J shed 2 bases, and the junction held 7 bases outside the gene matches. The germline CDR1 and CDR2 sequences are SGHNT and YENEEA. CDR3 length: 16 amino acids. The CDR3 spells CASSLVGRAETYEQYF. Written as DNA, the CDR3 is TGTGCCAGCAGCTTAGTCGGGAGGGCCGAAACCTACGAGCAGTACTTC.

The rearrangement joins TRBV29-1 to TRBJ1-1, with D perhaps matching TRBD1 (5 bases). The CDR3 totals 13 residues. Germline values: CDR1 SQVTM, CDR2 ANQGSEA. The V gene lost 7 bases and the J gene lost 0 bases, with 12 bases spanning the gap. The CDR3 sequence is CSAEDTLNTEAFF. The CDR3 nucleotides are TGCAGCGCTGAGGACACTCTGAACACTGAAGCTTTCTTT.

This chain joins TRBV19 and TRBJ2-5, with D possibly matching TRBD1 (6 bases). This CDR3 region has 14 residues. Trimming took 4 bases from V and 5 from J, leaving 14 bases between them. CDR1 LNHDA and CDR2 SQIVND come from the germline V gene (reference sequence). CDR3 nucleotides: TGTGCCAGTAGTACGCTCAGGGGTTGGGAGACCCAGTACTTC. Translating it yields CASSTLRGWETQYF.

The chain couples TRBV6-5 to TRBJ2-1, with TRBD2 matching over 8 bases. The V gene's germline CDR1 is MNHEY and CDR2 SVGAGI. The CDR3 covers 16 residues. Trimming took 1 base from V and 8 from J; bases not matched to a gene: 10. The DNA of the CDR3 is TGTGCCAGCAGTTACTTGTTAGCGGGGTCCGGGGATGAGCAGTTCTTC. Translated, it gives CASSYLLAGSGDEQFF.